This passage covers 31 T cell receptor beta chains from one sample sequenced in a study of cytotoxic CD8 clonotypes in ibrutinib-treated CLL. Some clones are missing from TCRdb's copy, which holds only in-frame ones; the method was immunoSEQ multiplex PCR. This table has 300,000 to 400,000 clones, approximately 67% appearing once. The sequencing here drew on PBMCs, taken after 36 months of ibrutinib treatment. All receptors derive from a human donor with chronic lymphocytic leukemia.

The CDR3 reads CASSIEHLRPYTF. The CDR3, as DNA: TGTGCCAGTAGTATAGAACATTTGCGACCCTACACCTTC. The genes are TRBV19 and TRBJ1-2; no definite D call. The germline V gene encodes CDR1 LNHDA and CDR2 SQIVND (reference sequence). V lost 0 bases and J lost 10, with 12 bases in between. The CDR3 runs 13 residues.

This rearrangement joins TRBV28 to TRBJ2-7; D perhaps matches TRBD2 (7 bases). The CDR3 has 14 amino acids. V was pared by 5 bases and J by 3 bases, with 14 bases between. The germline V gene has CDR1 MDHEN and CDR2 SYDVKM. CDR3 nucleotide sequence: TGTGCCAGCAGTCCGAGGGGGGGGCTCTACGAGCAGTACTTC. As protein: CASSPRGGLYEQYF.

The rearrangement links TRBV5-1 to TRBJ2-7; 13 bases map to TRBD2. The V segment lost 0 bases and the J segment 7 bases; nucleotides outside the gene matches: 13. The CDR3 has 18 amino acids. Germline V gene lookup returns CDR1 SGHRS and CDR2 YFSETQ. CDR3 loop: CASSLDRGRTSGRREQYF. DNA for the CDR3: TGCGCCAGCAGCTTGGACAGGGGGAGGACTAGCGGGAGAAGGGAGCAGTACTTC.

The rearrangement uses TRBV5-4 and TRBJ2-5; TRBD1 matches 8 bases. Germline CDR1 reads SGHNT; CDR2 reads YYREEE (reference sequence). This CDR3 contains 15 residues. Trimming took 1 base from V and 4 from J; bases not matched to a gene: 6. CDR3 residues: CASSLRTGWGETQYF. CDR3 sequence (DNA): TGTGCCAGCAGCTTGAGGACAGGGTGGGGAGAGACCCAGTACTTC.

This chain links TRBV9 with TRBJ2-3, with no clear D. With 3 bases removed from V and 6 bases from J, the gap between germline ends came to 8 bases. This CDR3 contains 12 residues. CDR1 and CDR2 (germline): SGDLS, YYNGEE. CDR3 loop: CASSALGDTQYF. The CDR3 bases are TGTGCCAGCAGCGCCTTAGGGGATACGCAGTATTTT.

This clone appeared once. The rearrangement links TRBV13 to TRBJ2-3; 9 bases match TRBD2. Germline V CDR1 and CDR2: PRHDT, FYEKMQ (reference sequence). Trimming removed 5 bases from V and 3 bases from J; junction bases left unmatched: 3. The CDR3 has 14 residues. CDR3: CASSRGGVTDTQYF. The CDR3 region has the DNA TGTGCCAGCAGCCGCGGGGGGGTTACAGATACGCAGTATTTT.

This clone has just a few counts. The CDR3 region is CASSFESGDEQFF. The CDR3 bases are TGTGCCAGCAGCTTTGAATCTGGGGATGAGCAGTTCTTC. This chain connects TRBV5-4 to TRBJ2-1; D call uncertain. The CDR3 has 13 residues. The germline V gene has CDR1 SGHNT and CDR2 YYREEE (reference sequence). Trimming took 2 bases from V and 8 from J, leaving 11 bases between them.

This clone was observed a handful of times. The rearrangement uses TRBV28 and TRBJ1-3; a possible D gene is TRBD1 (5 bases). The CDR3 extends over 15 amino acids. V was cut by 6 bases and J by 1 base, with 13 bases left in between. Germline CDR1 MDHEN, CDR2 SYDVKM. The CDR3 sequence is CASSLLQGSGNTIYF. CDR3 sequence (DNA): TGTGCCAGCAGCCTTCTCCAGGGATCTGGAAACACCATATATTTT.

The chain uses TRBV7-8 and TRBJ2-3; D unresolved. CDR3 length equals 12 residues. The ends were cut back, 3 bases at V and 8 bases at J, with 9 bases in the middle. The germline V gene encodes CDR1 SGHVS and CDR2 FQNEAQ. The CDR3 DNA reads TGTGCCAGCAGCTTTAACGGGCTTACGCAGTATTTT. Protein: CASSFNGLTQYF.

This chain links TRBV18 with TRBJ2-1; D not certain. V lost 3 bases, J lost 2 bases, and 14 bases lay in between. CDR3 size: 16 residues. Germline V gives CDR1 KGHSH, CDR2 LQKENI. CDR3 nucleotide sequence: TGTGCCAGCTCACCCTATGCGACTCTAACCTACAATGAGCAGTTCTTC. This encodes CASSPYATLTYNEQFF.

The table lists this clone with a few counts. This chain uses TRBV6-5 with TRBJ2-7, with 7 bases that match TRBD1. Germline trimming cut 7 bases from V and 6 bases from J; bases unmatched to any gene: 12. The germline V gene encodes CDR1 MNHEY and CDR2 SVGAGI. The CDR3 totals 14 residues. CDR3 nucleotide sequence: TGTGCCAGCACCAGGTCAGGGGGTTATCGCGAGCAGTACTTC. Translating it yields CASTRSGGYREQYF.

The chain couples TRBV10-2 to TRBJ2-7, with 12 bases matching TRBD2. Germline lookup yields CDR1 WSHSY and CDR2 SAAADI. The J segment lost 0 bases and the V segment lost 0 bases, leaving 9 bases of the junction unmatched. The CDR3 runs to 19 residues. CDR3 in DNA: TGCGCCAGCAGTGAGTCGAAACTAGCGGGAGGTCTTAGCTCCTACGAGCAGTACTTC. Amino acid sequence: CASSESKLAGGLSSYEQYF.

V gene TRBV4-1 combines with J gene TRBJ1-2; 11 nucleotides match TRBD1. The J segment lost 7 bases and the V segment lost 4 bases, leaving 11 bases of the junction unmatched. The CDR3 has 16 amino acids. The germline gives CDR1 MGHRA, CDR2 YSYEKL. CDR3 nucleotides: TGCGCCAGCAGCCCACCGGGACAGGGGGTTGTCTTTGGCTACACCTTC. Residues: CASSPPGQGVVFGYTF.

This chain links TRBV9 with TRBJ2-3; D possibly uses TRBD1 or TRBD2 (6 bases each). Trimming cost V 3 bases and J 0 bases, with 11 bases left between them. CDR1 is SGDLS, CDR2 YYNGEE, per germline. The length of the CDR3 is 15 residues. The CDR3 spells CASSARGQSTDTQYF. The CDR3 nucleotides are TGTGCCAGCAGCGCCCGGGGGCAAAGCACAGATACGCAGTATTTT. The full variable domain, in which reference TRBV9 and TRBJ2-3 provide the parts outside the CDR3, is DSGVTQTPKHLITATGQRVTLRCSPRSGDLSVYWYQQSLDQGLQFLIQYYNGEERAKGNILERFSAQQFPDLHSELNLSSLELGDSALYFCASSARGQSTDTQYFGPGTRLTVL.

The chain uses TRBV5-1 and TRBJ2-3; unclear D gene. Trimming cost V 7 bases and J 2 bases, with 14 bases left between them. The CDR3 covers 14 residues. Germline values: CDR1 SGHRS, CDR2 YFSETQ. The CDR3 DNA reads TGCGCCAGCCGACTTGACGTGAACACAGATACGCAGTATTTT. This translates into CASRLDVNTDTQYF.

The CDR3 here is CSVEPNGETQYF. The CDR3 DNA is TGCAGCGTTGAACCCAATGGGGAGACCCAGTACTTC. This chain joins TRBV29-1 and TRBJ2-5; D not resolved. The ends were cut back, 2 bases at V and 5 bases at J, with 9 bases in the middle. Germline V gene data show CDR1 as SQVTM and CDR2 as ANQGSEA. CDR3 length: 12 amino acids. The whole variable domain, filled in from reference TRBV29-1 and TRBJ2-5, reads SAVISQKPSRDICQRGTSLTIQCQVDSQVTMMFWYRQQPGQSLTLIATANQGSEATYESGFVIDKFPISRPNLTFSTLTVSNMSPEDSSIYLCSVEPNGETQYFGPGTRLLVL.

The rearrangement links TRBV25-1 to TRBJ2-7; TRBD1 aligns across 11 bases. Germline CDR1 MGHDK, CDR2 SYGVNS. The length of the CDR3 is 15 residues. Trimming cost V 6 bases and J 2 bases; bases outside gene matches: 6. CDR3 DNA sequence: TGTGCCAGCAGAACTCCGGGACAGGGGGCCTACGAGCAGTACTTC. This encodes CASRTPGQGAYEQYF.

The genes are TRBV27 and TRBJ2-7; TRBD2 is a possible D gene (5 bases). The CDR3 is 14 amino acids. Trimming removed 5 bases at V and 0 bases at J, with 11 bases between. CDR1 and CDR2 from the germline V gene are MNHEY and SMNVEV (reference sequence). The CDR3, as DNA: TGTGCCAGCAGTCGGGCAGGAGGCTCCTACGAGCAGTACTTC. Its protein product is CASSRAGGSYEQYF.

This clone has more than one count but fewer than ten. J is TRBJ1-2 and V is TRBV30; maybe TRBD1 (6 bases). V was shortened by 2 bases and J by 4 bases, with 11 bases between the two germline ends. Germline assignment: CDR1 GTSNPN and CDR2 SVGIG (reference sequence). The CDR3 runs 13 residues. Here the CDR3 DNA reads TGTGCCTGGAGTTCAGGGGAAACCTATGGCTACACCTTC. Protein product: CAWSSGETYGYTF.

V usage is TRBV7-8 and J usage is TRBJ2-3; D is unresolved. Deletions cut 1 base from V and 4 bases from J, with 6 bases between. CDR1 is SGHVS, CDR2 FQNEAQ, per germline. The CDR3 is 13 residues long. The CDR3 bases are TGTGCCAGCAGCTTAGATAAGGCAGATACGCAGTATTTT. Translating gives CASSLDKADTQYF.

The genes are TRBV11-2 and TRBJ1-2, with TRBD1 matching over 8 bases. CDR1 and CDR2 from the germline V gene are SGHAT and FQNNGV. There are 14 residues in the CDR3. Trimming cost V 2 bases and J 6 bases; bases outside gene matches: 5. The CDR3, as DNA: TGTGCCAGCAGCTTACAGGGGGCCGGGGATGGCTACACCTTC. It codes for CASSLQGAGDGYTF. Full variable domain (outside the CDR3, taken from reference TRBV11-2 and TRBJ1-2): EAGVAQSPRYKIIEKRQSVAFWCNPISGHATLYWYQQILGQGPKLLIQFQNNGVVDDSQLPKDRFSAERLKGVDSTLKIQPAKLEDSAVYLCASSLQGAGDGYTFGSGTRLTVV.

The chain recombines TRBV9 with TRBJ2-1, with no clear D. This CDR3 comprises 12 residues. V was cut by 6 bases and J by 3 bases, with 7 bases left in between. Per germline, CDR1 SGDLS and CDR2 YYNGEE. CDR3 sequence: CASTRNYNEQFF. In DNA, the CDR3 is TGTGCCAGCACGAGAAACTACAATGAGCAGTTCTTC.

This chain links TRBV4-1 with TRBJ2-7; the D gene is possibly TRBD1 (6 bases). This CDR3 region has 14 residues. Trimming stripped 7 bases from V and 0 bases from J, with 13 bases between. Germline CDR1 is MGHRA and CDR2 is YSYEKL. The CDR3 reads CASKAGDGSYEQYF. CDR3 nucleotide sequence: TGCGCCAGCAAGGCAGGGGACGGCTCCTACGAGCAGTACTTC.

This clone was found a few times. The chain has TRBV4-1 and TRBJ2-3; 7 bases are shared with TRBD1. In germline, CDR1 is MGHRA, CDR2 YSYEKL. This CDR3 is built from 16 residues. With 0 bases clipped from V and 1 base from J, the junction kept 4 bases outside the gene matches. The CDR3 loop reads CASSQDRTGGTDTQYF. As DNA, the CDR3 is TGCGCCAGCAGCCAAGATCGCACAGGGGGCACAGATACGCAGTATTTT.

This rearrangement joins TRBV5-4 to TRBJ1-5; TRBD1 aligns across 10 bases. V shed 0 bases and J 5 bases; nucleotides not matched to a gene: 2. Germline V gene data show CDR1 as SGHNT and CDR2 as YYREEE (reference sequence). The CDR3 runs to 15 residues. The CDR3 sequence: CASSLVGTGDQPQHF. CDR3 nucleotide sequence: TGTGCCAGCAGCTTGGTTGGGACAGGGGATCAGCCCCAGCATTTT.

This clone was counted between two and nine times. The chain combines TRBV5-4 with TRBJ1-2; D might be TRBD1 (5 bases). CDR3 length: 16 amino acids. The V end was cut by 4 bases, the J end by 5 bases, with 21 bases between. The germline CDR1 and CDR2 sequences are SGHNT and YYREEE (reference sequence). CDR3: CASSPGPSTGEYGYTF. Written as DNA, the CDR3 is TGTGCCAGCAGCCCCGGTCCTAGCACAGGAGAGTATGGCTACACCTTC.

The rearrangement joins TRBV5-4 to TRBJ2-7; D possibly corresponds to TRBD2 (6 bases). This CDR3 has 15 residues. Trimming took 4 bases from V and 2 from J, leaving 16 bases between them. Germline CDR1 reads SGHNT; CDR2 reads YYREEE (reference sequence). The CDR3 DNA sequence: TGTGCCAGCAGCGAACCGGGAGCTACGCCCTACGAGCAGTACTTC. Residues: CASSEPGATPYEQYF.

V gene TRBV7-6 combines with J gene TRBJ1-2; the match to TRBD1 covers 7 bases. The CDR3 spans 14 residues. In germline, CDR1 is SGHVS, CDR2 FNYEAQ. J was trimmed by 3 bases and V by 5 bases; bases with no gene match: 6. For the CDR3, the DNA is TGTGCCAGCAGCACGTGGCAGGGGGACTATGGCTACACCTTC. Translated, it gives CASSTWQGDYGYTF. The variable domain in full, with the rest retrieved from reference TRBV7-6 and TRBJ1-2, is GAGVSQSPRYKVTKRGQDVALRCDPISGHVSLYWYRQALGQGPEFLTYFNYEAQQDKSGLPNDRFSAERPEGSISTLTIQRTEQRDSAMYRCASSTWQGDYGYTFGSGTRLTVV.

V is TRBV10-3 and J is TRBJ2-3; possibly TRBD2 for D (6 bases). V shed 3 bases and J shed 3 bases, with 19 bases lying between them. The CDR3 runs 17 residues. Looked up from germline, CDR1 is ENHRY and CDR2 is SYGVKD. The CDR3 loop reads CAISDLGLSRRTDTQYF. The DNA of the CDR3 is TGTGCCATCAGTGACCTTGGACTATCCCGGCGGACAGATACGCAGTATTTT.

The chain employs TRBV6-5 and TRBJ1-1; no clear D gene. V dropped 5 bases and J dropped 6 bases, with 13 bases sitting between them. The V gene's germline CDR1 is MNHEY and CDR2 SVGAGI. The CDR3 has 13 residues. CDR3 DNA: TGTGCCAGCAGTAAGGAGGTTCTTTCTGAAGCTTTCTTT. Translating it yields CASSKEVLSEAFF.

In its sample, this clone was seen a few times. The gene calls are TRBV12-1 and TRBJ1-5. TRBV12-1 is a recognized pseudogene. The CDR3 consists of 8 residues. The CDR3 here is CATRPQHF. Here the CDR3 DNA reads TGTGCCACCCGGCCCCAGCATTTT.